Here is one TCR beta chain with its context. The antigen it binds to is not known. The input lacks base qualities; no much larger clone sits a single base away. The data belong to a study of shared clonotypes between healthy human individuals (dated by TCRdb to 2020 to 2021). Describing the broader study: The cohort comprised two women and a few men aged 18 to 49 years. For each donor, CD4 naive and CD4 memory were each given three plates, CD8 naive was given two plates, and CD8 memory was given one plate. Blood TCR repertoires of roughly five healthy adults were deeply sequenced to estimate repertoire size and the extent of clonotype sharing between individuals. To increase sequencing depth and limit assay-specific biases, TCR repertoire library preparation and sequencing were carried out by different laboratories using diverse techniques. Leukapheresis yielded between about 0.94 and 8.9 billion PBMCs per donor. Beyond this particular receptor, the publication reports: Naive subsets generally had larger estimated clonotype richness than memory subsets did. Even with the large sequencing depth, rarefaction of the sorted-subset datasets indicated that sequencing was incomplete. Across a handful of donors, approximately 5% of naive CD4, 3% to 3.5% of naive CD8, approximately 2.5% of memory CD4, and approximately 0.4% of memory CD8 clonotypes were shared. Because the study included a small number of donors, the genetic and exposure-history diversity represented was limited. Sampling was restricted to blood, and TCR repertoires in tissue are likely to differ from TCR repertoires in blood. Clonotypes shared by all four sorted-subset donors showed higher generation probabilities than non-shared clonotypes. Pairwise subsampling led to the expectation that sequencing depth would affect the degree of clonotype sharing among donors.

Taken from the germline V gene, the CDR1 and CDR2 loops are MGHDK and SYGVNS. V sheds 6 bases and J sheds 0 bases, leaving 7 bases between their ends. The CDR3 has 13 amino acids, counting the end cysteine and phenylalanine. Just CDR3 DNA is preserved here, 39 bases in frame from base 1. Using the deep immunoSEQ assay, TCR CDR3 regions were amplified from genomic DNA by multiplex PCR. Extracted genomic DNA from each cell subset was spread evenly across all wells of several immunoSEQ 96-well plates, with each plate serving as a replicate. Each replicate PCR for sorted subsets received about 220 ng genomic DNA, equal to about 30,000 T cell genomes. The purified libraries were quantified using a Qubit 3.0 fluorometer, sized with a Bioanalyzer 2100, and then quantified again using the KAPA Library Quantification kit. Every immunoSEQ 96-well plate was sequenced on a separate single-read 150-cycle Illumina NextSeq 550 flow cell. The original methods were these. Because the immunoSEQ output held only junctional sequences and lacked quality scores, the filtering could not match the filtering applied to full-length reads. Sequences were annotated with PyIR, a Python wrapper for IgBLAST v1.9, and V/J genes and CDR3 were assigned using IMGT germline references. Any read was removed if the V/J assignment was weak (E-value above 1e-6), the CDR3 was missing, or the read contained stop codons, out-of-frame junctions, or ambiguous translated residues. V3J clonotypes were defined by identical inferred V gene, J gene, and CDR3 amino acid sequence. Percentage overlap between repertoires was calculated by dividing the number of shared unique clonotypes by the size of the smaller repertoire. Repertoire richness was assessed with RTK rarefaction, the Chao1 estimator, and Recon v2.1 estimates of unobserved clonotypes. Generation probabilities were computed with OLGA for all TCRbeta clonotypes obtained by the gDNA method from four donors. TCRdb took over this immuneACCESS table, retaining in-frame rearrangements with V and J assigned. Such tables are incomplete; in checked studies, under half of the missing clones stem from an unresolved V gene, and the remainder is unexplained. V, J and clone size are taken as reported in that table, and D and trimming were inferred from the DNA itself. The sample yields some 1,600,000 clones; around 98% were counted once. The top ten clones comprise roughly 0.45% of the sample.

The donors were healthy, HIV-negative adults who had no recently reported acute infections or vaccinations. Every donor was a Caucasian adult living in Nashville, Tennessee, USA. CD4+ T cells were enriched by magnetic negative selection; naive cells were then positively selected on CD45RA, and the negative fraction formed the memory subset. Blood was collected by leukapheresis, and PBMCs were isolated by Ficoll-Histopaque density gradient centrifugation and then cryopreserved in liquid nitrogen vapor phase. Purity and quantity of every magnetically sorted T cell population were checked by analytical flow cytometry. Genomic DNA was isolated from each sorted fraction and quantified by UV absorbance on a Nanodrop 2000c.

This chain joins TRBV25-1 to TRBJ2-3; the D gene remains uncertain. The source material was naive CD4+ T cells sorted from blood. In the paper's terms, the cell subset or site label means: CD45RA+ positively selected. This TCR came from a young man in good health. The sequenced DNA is TGTGCCAGCAGGCACCAGAGCACAGATACGCAGTATTTT. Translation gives CASRHQSTDTQYF. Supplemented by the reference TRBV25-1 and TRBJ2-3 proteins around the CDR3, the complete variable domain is EADIYQTPRYLVIGTGKKITLECSQTMGHDKMYWYQQDPGMELHLIHYSYGVNSTEKGDLSSESTVSRIRTEHFPLTLESARPSHTSQYLCASRHQSTDTQYFGPGTRLTVL.